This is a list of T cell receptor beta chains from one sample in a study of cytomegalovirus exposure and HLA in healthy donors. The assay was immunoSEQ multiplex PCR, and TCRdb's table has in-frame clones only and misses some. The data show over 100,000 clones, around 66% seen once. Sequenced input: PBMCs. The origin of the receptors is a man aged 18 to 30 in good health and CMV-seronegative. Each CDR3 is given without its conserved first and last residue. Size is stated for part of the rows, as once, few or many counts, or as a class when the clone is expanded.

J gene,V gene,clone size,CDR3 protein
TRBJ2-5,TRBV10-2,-,ASSGPGLAGRETQY
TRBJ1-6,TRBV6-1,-,ASSRQGAVRSPLH
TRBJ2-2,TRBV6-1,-,ASRGGGVSGELF
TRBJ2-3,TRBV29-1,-,SVETGTSGRNTQY
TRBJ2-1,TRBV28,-,ASSPTSGGLNEQF
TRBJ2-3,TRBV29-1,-,SVEDLERQSTDTQY
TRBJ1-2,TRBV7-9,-,AGGVNYGYT
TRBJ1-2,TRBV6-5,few,ASRDTGTGAYGYT
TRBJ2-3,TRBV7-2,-,ASSFRSGRTDTQY
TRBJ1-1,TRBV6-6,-,ASSYGGAGRTEAF
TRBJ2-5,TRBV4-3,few,ASSSDNQETQY
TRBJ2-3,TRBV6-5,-,ASGGFTDTQY
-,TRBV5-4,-,ASSVGTGGEQY
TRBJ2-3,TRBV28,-,ASSFRLLAGADTQY
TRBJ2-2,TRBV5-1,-,ASSLDRVVTVLNTGELF
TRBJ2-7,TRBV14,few,ASSQGTGVSYEQY
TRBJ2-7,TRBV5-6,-,ASTPGDSYEQY
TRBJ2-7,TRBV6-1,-,ASSEDRTSGRLSYEQY
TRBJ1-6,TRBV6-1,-,ASSEPRGGFLRSSPLH
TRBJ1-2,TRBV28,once,ASSLDGGYNGYT
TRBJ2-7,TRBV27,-,ASSSGRGYEQY
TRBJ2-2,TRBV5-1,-,ASSRQQLAGGTNTGELF
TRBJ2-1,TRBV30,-,AWSLGLADNEQF
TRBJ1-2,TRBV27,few,ASSTGHLGYGYT
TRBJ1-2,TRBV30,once,AWAPGGSDPNGYT
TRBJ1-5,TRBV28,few,ASSLGRDQPQH
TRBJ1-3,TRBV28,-,ASTFGDRGRGNTIY
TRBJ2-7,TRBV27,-,ASSPRTLGYEQY
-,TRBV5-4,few,ASSATGQTYEQY
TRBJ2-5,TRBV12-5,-,ASGVGATTN
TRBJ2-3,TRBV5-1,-,ASSSRDRGATDTQY
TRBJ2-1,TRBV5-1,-,ASSLLAGGSNEQF
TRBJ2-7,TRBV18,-,ASSPAASGSSEQY
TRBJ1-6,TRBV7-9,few,ASSSPFPSPLH
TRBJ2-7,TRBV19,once,ASSPTGGSEQY
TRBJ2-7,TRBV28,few,ASSPLTGQY
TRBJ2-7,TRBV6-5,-,ASSYGFRTGGSEQY
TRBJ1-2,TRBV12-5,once,ASGLKAGDGYT
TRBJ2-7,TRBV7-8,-,ASSARPGTGGEQY
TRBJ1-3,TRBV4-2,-,ASSQAGGTATGNTIY